This T cell receptor beta chain originates from a study of cytomegalovirus exposure and HLA in healthy donors (dated by TCRdb to the late 2010s). For the wider study: An earlier analysis of fewer than 750 of the donors reported over 250 Gb of sequence data and around 100 million unique TCR beta sequences obtained from some 200 million T cells. About 300 gigabases of sequencing data and 78 million or so unique TCR sequences were included in an early release covering around 650 HLA-typed donors. Of the 398 genotyped donors, approximately 80% fell in the genetic ancestry cluster associated with self-reported Caucasian donors. The study was designed to test whether signatures of past pathogen exposure could be identified by cataloging public T cell receptors. Using immunosequencing, the study profiled T cell repertoires from 666 subjects and related those repertoires to cytomegalovirus serostatus. A separate validation cohort of roughly 130 different subjects was used in addition to the approximately 700-subject first cohort. To predict cytomegalovirus infection status, the study brought together high-throughput TCR immunosequencing, statistical association of individual TCRs with disease status, and machine learning. In a later analysis, previously published TCR beta repertoires from 500 to 750 donors were re-analyzed and high-resolution HLA genotyping was added so that TCR occurrence patterns could be studied. The later analysis used no new phenotypic data to find candidate immune exposures, relying instead on TCR beta sequences and their occurrence across donors. To decide whether each TCR beta V gene segment behaved as functional or pseudogenic, an earlier analysis of nearly 600 of the donors relied on high-throughput TCR beta sequencing. Alongside the repertoire data, information on donor age, sex, ethnicity and CMV serostatus was compiled. Genome-wide SNP genotypes for about 65% of the 666 donors were used in a later genetic analysis, which treated that subset as a discovery cohort. Every repertoire in the discovery cohort had been generated on one and the same sequencing platform. HLA typing included class I and class II loci at four-digit resolution. Typing coverage differed by locus: A, B, C, DRB1 and DQB1 were typed in about 629-640 donors, DQA1 in 522, DPA1 in around 600, and DPB1 in roughly 470. Because of strong linkage in the cohort, 5 or 6 DR-DQ haplotypes were treated as single units for association and clustering. Among 350 to 400 genotyped donors of the cohort, an average of roughly 240,000 unique TCR beta nucleotide sequences were sequenced per donor, around a sixth of them non-productive.

Library method: the immunoSEQ multiplex PCR assay. For the multiplex PCR, a mixture combining 60 forward primers for TCR Vbeta segments and 13 reverse primers for TCR Jbeta segments was used. A multiplex PCR assay on genomic DNA amplified the CDR3 region of rearranged TCR beta genes. The amplified TCR beta libraries were sequenced on the Illumina HiSeq System as 87-base-pair reads. The paper's data handling went like this. A later analysis counted about 80 million unique TCR beta chains across the 600 to 850 repertoires, and approximately 11 million of these chains were shared by at least two donors. Raw reads were error-corrected and collapsed into unique sequences with a nearest-neighbor algorithm that merged closely related sequences to remove PCR and sequencing errors. Alignment of CDR3 sequences to IMGT reference sequences was used to assign V, D and J gene segments. For a sequence to be retained, at least a six-nucleotide match to both a V gene segment and a J gene segment was required. Rearrangements were classified as productive when the CDR3 lacked stop codons and remained in frame with V and J, and all other rearrangements were classified as non-productive. Following IMGT convention, CDR3 was defined as the stretch from the second conserved V-encoded cysteine up to the conserved J-encoded phenylalanine. In an earlier analysis of 500 to 650 of the donors, sequences lacking an unambiguous match to a single V gene segment were excluded. In an earlier analysis of a few hundred of the donors, V segments were called functional above 56.7% productive rearrangements and were called segregating when the between-donor standard deviation exceeded 5%. A statistical classification framework was built to diagnose cytomegalovirus status from the catalog of TCR beta chain sequences. In a later analysis, TCR nucleotide sequences were compared against IMGT/GENE-DB human TR gene sequences so that V and J genes could be assigned. In a later analysis, CDR3 sequences and most-parsimonious VDJ recombination scenarios were assigned using the TCRdist pipeline. In a later analysis, each TCR beta chain was defined by its CDR3 amino acid sequence together with its V-gene family, and reads lacking a unique V-gene family were excluded. A later analysis removed 550 to 700 highly shared, low-generation-probability nucleotide sequences to deal with suspected cross-contamination and a sequencing artifact. In a later analysis, a clonal expansion index for each public chain was calculated from normalized within-repertoire ranks of inferred template counts. In a later analysis, generation probabilities were computed using a VDJ recombination model fitted to out-of-frame rearrangements, and the results were checked against IGoR. In a later analysis, TCR-TCR, TCR-HLA and TCR-CMV co-occurrence was scored with hypergeometric tests, and a repertoire-size bias correction was applied to TCR pairs. False discovery rates were estimated in a later analysis by permuting HLA or CMV assignments 20 times. A later analysis grouped co-occurring TCRs with DBSCAN, adding TCRdist sequence similarity when clustering within HLA-allele-positive subsets. Co-occurrence clustering excluded repertoires with fewer than 30,000 or more than 120,000 public chains, plus five with anomalous nucleotide sharing. Here the immuneACCESS table is served through TCRdb, limited to in-frame sequences with V and J called. Missing clones are a known gap in these copies; in checked studies unresolved V genes cover under half, and the rest lacks a known reason. Clone size and V and J calls were adopted from that table, with D and trimming inferred from the DNA. The sample contains roughly 140,000 clones, about 73% of them found a single time. In total, the top ten clones hold 2.5% to 3.5% of the sample.

In total, just over 650 healthy bone marrow donors made up the cohort. At the time of sampling, every cohort member was nominally healthy, though immune exposures that went unrecorded were likely present. The donor tested CMV seropositive and was one of the 289 seropositive cohort members. A peripheral blood sample was provided by each donor, and peripheral blood mononuclear cells were used for TCR beta sequencing. Genomic DNA was extracted from the blood cell samples with the Qiagen DNeasy Blood Extraction Kit. Trimming leaves V shorter by 8 bases and J shorter by 3 bases, with the junction holding 7 bases beyond the gene matches. Including cysteine and phenylalanine, the CDR3 has 15 amino acids. Of all the DNA, just the CDR3 is kept, 45 bases in frame from base 1. CDR1 and CDR2 are drawn from the germline V gene (reference sequence): MNHEY, SMNVEV. In regard to this clone: Its antigen target is currently unknown. The sample holds no much larger clone one base away, and base qualities are not on file.

Study-wide findings and limitations: Some IMGT-functional V segments, including TRBV6-2 and TRBV6-3, could not be distinguished by the 87-base-pair reads and were therefore excluded. The presence/absence analyses assumed that sequencing depth was roughly uniform across donors, and that assumption may not be true. A cluster of highly shared sequence variants was judged likely to represent a technical artifact of the sequencing pipeline. In vitro tests confirmed that a few of the cytomegalovirus-associated TCR beta chains recognize cytomegalovirus antigens. Approximately 18 rarely observed V segments, including chromosome 9 orphons, were excluded from the earlier analysis of several hundred of the donors because counts were too low. In an earlier analysis of about 600 of the donors, most TCR beta V segments appeared in productive rearrangements about 90% or about 30% of the time, broadly matching IMGT annotations. Compared with the 666-donor mean, donors in an Asian-associated ancestry cluster had fewer N-insertions in productive TCRs, according to a later genetic analysis. Because HLA typing was missing for some donors at each locus, association tests included only the typed subset. Linkage disequilibrium might explain the correlated functional status among segregating V segments, but an unknown experimental factor could not be ruled out. Assigning TCR associations to individual alleles was difficult when HLA alleles, especially DR and DQ, strongly co-occurred. An association between a missense DCLRE1C variant and V-gene and J-gene trimming of TCR beta chains was found in a later genetic analysis and replicated in an independent cohort. Most TCR sequences were observed very rarely across donors, whereas some public TCRs were present in many individuals. A total of fewer than 200 TCR beta chains were listed by the study as associated with cytomegalovirus. The cohort was sequenced for TCR beta chains only, and without alpha or paired-chain data the features that could be detected were limited. A later analysis found that most CMV-associated TCR beta chains appeared HLA-restricted, with HLA associations seemingly driven largely by CMV exposure. The authors suggested that the approach could potentially be generalized to other disease states and immunological phenotypes. Several of the top co-occurrence clusters appeared to be linked to parvovirus B19, influenza, CMV and Epstein-Barr virus, according to a later analysis. In a later analysis, 15,000 to 20,000 TCR beta sequences were associated with specific HLA alleles at a false discovery rate of 0.05. A later analysis found that TCR association rates varied across HLA loci, with DRB1 alleles showing the most associated TCRs and HLA-C alleles the fewest. Compared with equally common non-associated chains, HLA-associated TCR beta chains in a later analysis were more clonally expanded and had lower generation probabilities. In both the original and validation cohorts, the classifier was reported to diagnose cytomegalovirus status with high specificity and sensitivity. A further reported finding was that TCR beta sequences accurately predicted the HLA-A and HLA-B alleles for most subjects in the first cohort. Immune exposure information for the cohort was limited to CMV serostatus.

The chain is assembled from TRBV27 and TRBJ2-7, with 13 bases matching TRBD2. The TCR was taken from a man aged 35-49 years in good health and CMV-seropositive. The sample comprised PBMCs. The bases are TGTGCCAGCCGATTGGGACTAGCGGGACTCTACGAGCAGTACTTC. This translates into CASRLGLAGLYEQYF.